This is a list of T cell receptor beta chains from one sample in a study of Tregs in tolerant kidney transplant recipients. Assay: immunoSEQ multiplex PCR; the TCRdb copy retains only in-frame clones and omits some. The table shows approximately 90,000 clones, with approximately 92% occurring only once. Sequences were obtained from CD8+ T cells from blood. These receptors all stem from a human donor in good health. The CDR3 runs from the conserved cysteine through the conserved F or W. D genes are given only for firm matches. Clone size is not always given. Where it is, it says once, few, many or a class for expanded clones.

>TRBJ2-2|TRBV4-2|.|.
TGTGCCAGCAGCCCCGATTGGGGTTTTAACGGGGAGCTGTTTTTT
CASSPDWGFNGELFF
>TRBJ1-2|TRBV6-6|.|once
TGTGCCAGCAGTTTTCTTGGGGGGGCGAGTAGCTATGGCTACACCTTC
CASSFLGGASSYGYTF
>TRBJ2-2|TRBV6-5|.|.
TGTGCCAGCCTGGATGATGGCACCGGGGAGCTGTTTTTT
CASLDDGTGELFF
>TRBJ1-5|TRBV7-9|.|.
TGTGCCAGCAGCCCGACAGCACCGGGGGATCAGCCCCAGCATTTT
CASSPTAPGDQPQHF
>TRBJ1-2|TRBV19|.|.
TGTGCCAGTAGTATAAATGATAAGGGACACCGAAGAACTAACTATGGCTACACCTTC
CASSINDKGHRRTNYGYTF
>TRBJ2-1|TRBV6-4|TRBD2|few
TGTGCCAGCAGTGGTCCTAGCGGGGGGGCCGGAGAGCAGTTCTTC
CASSGPSGGAGEQFF
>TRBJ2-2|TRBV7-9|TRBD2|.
TGTGCCAGCCTACACGCCGGGACTAGCGGGAGGGCCGCCTGGGAGCTGTTTTTT
CASLHAGTSGRAAWELFF
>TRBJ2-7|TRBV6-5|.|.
TGTGCCAGCAGTCCTACTAGCTACGGATACTACGAGCAGTACTTC
CASSPTSYGYYEQYF
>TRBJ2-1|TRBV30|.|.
TGTGCCTGGAGCCCCCCCCAGGGGAGTAGCGATGAGCAGTTCTTC
CAWSPPQGSSDEQFF
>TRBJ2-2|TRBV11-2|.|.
TGTGCCAGCAGCTTGATTCGGGCGAACACCGGGGAGCTGTTTTTT
CASSLIRANTGELFF
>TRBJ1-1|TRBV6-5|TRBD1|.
TGTGCCAGCAGTTCAGGACAGGCGACCACTGAAGCTTTCTTT
CASSSGQATTEAFF
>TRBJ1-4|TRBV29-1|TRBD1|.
TGCAGCGGCCTACACGGGACAGAGGAAGGATCAACTAATGAAAAACTGTTTTTT
CSGLHGTEEGSTNEKLFF
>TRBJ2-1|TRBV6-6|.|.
TGTGCCAGCTTTGGGGGGTACAATGAGCAGTTCTTC
CASFGGYNEQFF
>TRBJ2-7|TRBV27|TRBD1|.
TGTGCCAGCAGTGGAGGACAGGGCTACGAGCAGTACTTC
CASSGGQGYEQYF
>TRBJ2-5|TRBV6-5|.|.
TGTGCCAGCACCCACGGGGGTGGCCAGTACTTC
CASTHGGGQYF
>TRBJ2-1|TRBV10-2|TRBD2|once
TGCGCCAGCAGTGAACTAGCGGGGGGCAATGAGCAGTTCTTC
CASSELAGGNEQFF
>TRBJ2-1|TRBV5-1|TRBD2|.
TGCGCCAGCAGCGATCAAGCGGGGGTCCCCTCCTACAATGAGCAGTTCTTC
CASSDQAGVPSYNEQFF
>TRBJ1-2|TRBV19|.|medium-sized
TGTGCCAGTAGTATGGACCATCTCACTAGCTATGGCTACACCTTC
CASSMDHLTSYGYTF
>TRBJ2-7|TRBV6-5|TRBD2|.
TGTGCCAGCAGCATACTAGCGGCCTCCTACGAGCAGTACTTC
CASSILAASYEQYF
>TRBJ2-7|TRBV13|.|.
TGTGCCAGCAGCTTAGCCGTGGGAGGTGCGCTTTCCTACGAGCAGTACTTC
CASSLAVGGALSYEQYF
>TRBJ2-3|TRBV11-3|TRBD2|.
TGTGCCAGCAGCTACGAACGGGGGGAACCTAGCACAGATACGCAGTATTTT
CASSYERGEPSTDTQYF
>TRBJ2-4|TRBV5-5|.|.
TGTGCCAGCATGGATATAGCCAAAAACATTCAGTACTTC
CASMDIAKNIQYF
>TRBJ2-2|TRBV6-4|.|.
TGTGCCAGCAGTGAGGAAGGGGGCACCGGGGAGCTGTTTTTT
CASSEEGGTGELFF
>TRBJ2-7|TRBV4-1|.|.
TGCGCCAGCAGCCAAGTGGGTAGCAAAGTCACGGAGCAGTACTTC
CASSQVGSKVTEQYF
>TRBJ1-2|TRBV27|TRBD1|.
TGTGCCAGCAGTTTCTCGGGACAGGCCCCTAACTATGGCTACACCTTC
CASSFSGQAPNYGYTF